The present entry profiles one T cell receptor (beta chain) with its context. The antigen is not known. This CDR3 spans 13 amino acids. Trimming stripped 6 bases from V and 6 bases from J, with 14 bases between. Germline CDR1 reads MNHEY; CDR2 reads SVGAGI. PCR amplification relied on 60 Vbeta primers (plus 13 Jbeta primers). Sequencing used immunoSEQ multiplex PCR; TCRdb keeps in-frame clones, though not all of them. The sample has roughly 110,000 clones; over 70% are singletons. These data originate in a study of cytomegalovirus exposure and HLA in healthy donors. Study-wide findings and caveats: Later, an analysis found that common viral pathogens appeared to be linked with several of the most significant clusters.

The receptor's source is a female donor in good health and CMV-seronegative. The chain combines TRBV6-5 with TRBJ1-2; TRBD1 is a possible D gene (5 bases). Sequences were obtained from PBMCs. CDR3 region: CASRALGTHGYTF. The CDR3 DNA reads as TGTGCCAGCAGAGCTCTCGGGACTCATGGCTACACCTTC.